In its sample, the clone carrying this TCR beta chain was seen many times. What it binds is not known. RNA transcripts gave rise to amplified TCR beta CDR3 regions. With the HTBI primer set, the TCR CDR3 went through a first round of RT-PCR. TCRdb independently ran MiXCR on the multiplex PCR reads; one entry per CDR3 protein. The sample contains around 690,000 distinct CDR3 sequences, 17% of which appear only once. These data belong to a study of T cells in Graves' hyperthyroidism and ophthalmopathy. Study-level findings and limits: The model foresaw ophthalmopathy a median around 6.8 months prior to onset.

The V gene lost 3 bases and the J gene lost 4 bases, with 6 bases spanning the gap. CDR3 length equals 12 residues. Per the germline V gene, CDR1 is LNHDA and CDR2 is SQIVND (reference sequence). The receptor was isolated from a man aged 50 or older with Graves' hyperthyroidism. This sequence joins TRBV19 and TRBJ1-1; D gene uncertain. The sample consisted of blood. The CDR3 sequence: CASSIGATEAFF. The CDR3 coding sequence is TGTGCCAGTAGTATCGGAGCCACTGAAGCTTTCTTT.